These 22 T cell receptor beta chains were all obtained from the same sample, sequenced in a study of naive and memory T cell subsets. General study points: A few larger clonotypes appeared in naive repertoires, especially CD8, possibly memory cells re-expressing CD45RA.

Both TRBC1 and TRBC2 were covered by a beta constant-region primer of two equimolar oligonucleotides. Four rounds of PCR amplified the ligated cDNA using nested alpha and beta constant-region primers plus SP2. In TCRdb, the UMI-ligation and nested PCR reads were re-called with MiXCR into one record per CDR3 protein. The table has approximately 150,000 distinct CDR3 sequences, approximately 21% seen once; the top ten hold 0.5% to 0.75%. No antigen is known for these receptors. The material sequenced was naive CD8+ T cells from blood. The source of these receptors is a human donor in good health.

This clonotype was recorded a few times. V gene TRBV12-3 or TRBV12-4 combines with J gene TRBJ2-1; D is ambiguous. The CDR3 sequence is 11 residues long. V lost 3 bases, J lost 6 bases, and 3 bases lay in between. The CDR3: CASSLTNEQFF. The CDR3 DNA is TGTGCCAGCAGTTTGACCAATGAGCAGTTCTTC.

The chain links TRBV12-5 to TRBJ1-5; 9 nucleotides match TRBD1. The CDR3 is 15 residues long. Germline trimming cut 1 base from V and 4 bases from J; bases unmatched to any gene: 2. Germline V gene lookup returns CDR1 LGHNT and CDR2 FRNRAP. In DNA, the CDR3 is TGTGCTAGTGGTTTGGGGACAGGGGCGAATCAGCCCCAGCATTTT. This translates into CASGLGTGANQPQHF.

The gene calls are TRBV24-1 and TRBJ2-2, with D unclear. V lost 11 bases, J lost 4 bases, and 25 bases lay in between. Germline values: CDR1 KGHDR, CDR2 SFDVKD. The CDR3 covers 17 residues. DNA for the CDR3: TGTGCCAACATAGAATCGCAGACTTGGGATGGCACCGGGGAGCTGTTTTTT. Translating gives CANIESQTWDGTGELFF.

The chain employs TRBV24-1 and TRBJ2-7, with D possibly being TRBD1 (5 bases). Germline-derived CDR1 and CDR2 are KGHDR and SFDVKD. V was pared by 9 bases and J by 4 bases, with 12 bases between. The CDR3 contains 12 residues. CDR3 nucleotides: TGTGCCACCTCCGAAGGGGCTTACGAGCAGTACTTC. It translates to CATSEGAYEQYF.

The chain employs TRBV5-1 and TRBJ2-3; 10 bases agree with TRBD2. With 0 bases clipped from V and 4 bases from J, the junction kept 11 bases outside the gene matches. The V gene's germline CDR1 is SGHRS and CDR2 YFSETQ. The CDR3 has 18 residues. The CDR3 region has the DNA TGCGCCAGCAGCTTGGAAGTCTCTAGCGGGAGTTGGTCAGATACGCAGTATTTT. Encoded protein: CASSLEVSSGSWSDTQYF.

This clonotype has a handful of counts. This chain links TRBV6-2 or TRBV6-3 with TRBJ2-1; the D is unclear. The V and J ends lost 6 bases and 8 bases respectively, with 11 bases between them. Germline V gene data show CDR1 as MNHEY and CDR2 as SVGEGT. The CDR3 length is 12 residues. CDR3 residues: CASSRLGDEQFF. CDR3 sequence (DNA): TGTGCCAGCAGCCGACTGGGCGATGAGCAGTTCTTC.

This clonotype was seen only a few times. The chain is built from TRBV19 and TRBJ1-5; D is perhaps TRBD1 (6 bases). Germline-derived CDR1 and CDR2 are LNHDA and SQIVND (reference sequence). The V and J ends lost 0 bases and 3 bases respectively, with 12 bases between them. The CDR3 loop spans 16 amino acids. For the CDR3, the DNA is TGTGCCAGTAGTATAGATATTGGGACACTCAATCAGCCCCAGCATTTT. Translated: CASSIDIGTLNQPQHF.

This clonotype was counted between two and nine times. This sequence joins TRBV6-1 and TRBJ2-1; the match to TRBD1 covers 7 bases. J gave up 4 bases and V 3 bases, and 12 bases lay outside the gene matches. In germline, CDR1 is MNHNS, CDR2 SASEGT. This CDR3 spans 17 amino acids. CDR3 sequence (DNA): TGTGCCAGCAGTGACCTCACTACAGGGGTCTGGTACAATGAGCAGTTCTTC. Protein sequence: CASSDLTTGVWYNEQFF.

V and J are TRBV4-1 and TRBJ2-3; possible D gene TRBD2, 5 bases. Germline assignment: CDR1 MGHRA and CDR2 YSYEKL. V lost 0 bases, J lost 0 bases, and 13 bases lay in between. This CDR3 region has 17 residues. The CDR3 reads CASSQEYSGSSTDTQYF. The CDR3 DNA sequence: TGCGCCAGCAGCCAAGAATACAGCGGATCTAGCACAGATACGCAGTATTTT.

This clonotype was seen a handful of times. The rearrangement uses TRBV6-2 or TRBV6-3 and TRBJ1-1; unclear D gene. Germline lookup yields CDR1 MNHEY and CDR2 SVGEGT. The CDR3 runs 13 residues. Trimming cost V 8 bases and J 4 bases, with 14 bases left between them. In DNA form, the CDR3 reads TGTGCCAGCGGGGAAGATGTCAGCACTGAAGCTTTCTTT. Its translation: CASGEDVSTEAFF.

This clonotype was seen a handful of times. The chain combines TRBV29-1 with TRBJ2-5; 8 bases map to TRBD2. CDR3 length: 15 amino acids. Trimming removed 4 bases from V and 0 bases from J; junction bases left unmatched: 7. In germline, CDR1 is SQVTM, CDR2 ANQGSEA. The CDR3 protein is CSVAPSGLNQETQYF. The CDR3 DNA is TGCAGCGTTGCCCCTAGCGGGCTTAACCAAGAGACCCAGTACTTC.

This clonotype was seen more than once but under ten times. V usage is TRBV3-1 and J usage is TRBJ2-7, with 7 bases lining up with TRBD1. In germline, CDR1 is LGHDT, CDR2 YNNKEL (reference sequence). The J segment lost 2 bases and the V segment lost 6 bases, leaving 10 bases of the junction unmatched. CDR3 size: 15 residues. The CDR3 reads CASSPSGTATYEQYF. The CDR3 DNA is TGTGCCAGCAGTCCCTCCGGGACAGCAACCTACGAGCAGTACTTC.

V usage is TRBV6-5 and J usage is TRBJ2-3; perhaps TRBD2 as D (5 bases). V gave up 7 bases and J gave up 4 bases, with 12 bases separating them. Germline assignment: CDR1 MNHEY and CDR2 SVGAGI. CDR3 length: 13 amino acids. CDR3 in DNA: TGTGCCAGCACAACGAACGGGGCAGATACGCAGTATTTT. Protein product: CASTTNGADTQYF.

The chain couples TRBV6-6 to TRBJ2-7, with 7 bases fitting TRBD1. After removal of 0 bases from V and 5 bases from J, the junction contained 7 bases not matched to a gene. Germline V gene lookup returns CDR1 MNHNY and CDR2 SVGAGI (reference sequence). The CDR3 runs to 15 residues. The CDR3 DNA reads TGTGCCAGCAGTTACTCGGGACAGTCGTTCGACGAGCAGTACTTC. Amino acid sequence: CASSYSGQSFDEQYF.

As DNA, the CDR3 is TGTGCCAGCAGTTTAGGCGGGAACTCCTACAATGAGCAGTTCTTC. Protein: CASSLGGNSYNEQFF. This chain connects TRBV12-3 or TRBV12-4 to TRBJ2-1, with D possibly being TRBD2 (6 bases). The CDR3 spans 15 residues. V dropped 1 base and J dropped 0 bases, with 7 bases sitting between them.

This chain uses TRBV7-9 with TRBJ1-1; D gene uncertain. This CDR3 is built from 16 residues. The germline V gene has CDR1 SEHNR and CDR2 FQNEAQ (reference sequence). V dropped 2 bases and J dropped 3 bases, with 16 bases sitting between them. CDR3 amino acids: CASSLMTARSDTEAFF. CDR3 DNA sequence: TGTGCCAGCAGCTTAATGACCGCGAGGTCGGACACTGAAGCTTTCTTT.

The J gene is TRBJ1-1, the V gene TRBV6-1; D remains ambiguous. This CDR3 spans 15 amino acids. Trimming stripped 3 bases from V and 1 base from J, with 12 bases between. The V gene's germline CDR1 is MNHNS and CDR2 SASEGT. CDR3 nucleotides: TGTGCCAGCAGTGAGGGTCTATGGCAGAACACTGAAGCTTTCTTT. Translation gives CASSEGLWQNTEAFF.

The rearrangement links TRBV29-1 to TRBJ2-7; 9 bases match TRBD1. This CDR3 comprises 14 residues. The trim removed 6 bases at V and 2 bases at J, leaving 8 bases unmatched. The germline V gene has CDR1 SQVTM and CDR2 ANQGSEA. The CDR3, as DNA: TGCAGCGTCATGGGGGACAGGGAAACCTACGAGCAGTACTTC. This codes for CSVMGDRETYEQYF.

The CDR3 spells CASEGDRAFSNQPQHF. CDR3 in DNA: TGTGCCAGCGAAGGGGACAGGGCTTTTAGCAATCAGCCCCAGCATTTT. V is TRBV28 and J is TRBJ1-5; 9 bases are a match to TRBD1. CDR1 and CDR2 from the germline V gene are MDHEN and SYDVKM. J gave up 0 bases and V 8 bases, and 8 bases lay outside the gene matches. CDR3 length: 16 amino acids.

This clonotype occurred a few times. The gene calls are TRBV7-9 and TRBJ2-3; TRBD1 might be the D (5 bases). Looked up from germline, CDR1 is SEHNR and CDR2 is FQNEAQ (reference sequence). The CDR3 is 12 residues long. Trimming shortened V by 11 bases and J by 2 bases, and 11 bases separated the two germline ends. CDR3 DNA: TGTGCCGGAGCAGGGAACACAGATACGCAGTATTTT. Residues: CAGAGNTDTQYF.

This chain joins TRBV28 and TRBJ1-4, with a weak D call TRBD1 (6 bases). The length of the CDR3 is 14 residues. With 3 bases removed from V and 11 bases from J, the gap between germline ends came to 16 bases. Germline V gives CDR1 MDHEN, CDR2 SYDVKM. The CDR3 coding sequence is TGTGCCAGCAGTTTCGGGGCAGGGGCCATTAAACTGTTTTTT. Translating gives CASSFGAGAIKLFF.

There are a few counts of this clonotype. The rearrangement uses TRBV28 and TRBJ2-5, with D possibly being TRBD1 (5 bases). V dropped 2 bases and J dropped 2 bases, with 15 bases sitting between them. Germline V CDR1 and CDR2: MDHEN, SYDVKM. This CDR3 contains 16 residues. CDR3 DNA: TGTGCCAGCAGTTTAGCCCTTTCGGCAGGGCAAGAGACCCAGTACTTC. The encoded protein is CASSLALSAGQETQYF.